Following are 16 T cell receptor beta chains from one sample sequenced in a study of beta chain features in type 1 diabetes. Study-wide points: There was a moderate but significant shortening of TCRB CDR3s in all four CD4+ subsets of Type 1 diabetes patients.

The antigens for these receptors are not known. The authors reverse transcribed all of the isolated RNA, so sequencing captured expressed TCRB transcripts. Here immunoSEQ multiplex PCR was the method, and the copy in TCRdb shows in-frame clones only, minus some. The table lists roughly 180,000 clones, 7.8% of them singletons, with about 0.9% in the top ten. The sequenced material came from central memory CD4+ T cells from blood. These receptors originate from a woman in her 40s with type 1 diabetes.

The CDR3 DNA reads TGTGCCAGCAGTCCGAACGGCCAGGTCTGGCATTTT. Encoded protein: CASSPNGQVWHF. The gene calls are TRBV28 and TRBJ1-5; D remains unclear. Germline CDR1 MDHEN, CDR2 SYDVKM. V was trimmed by 5 bases and J by 15 bases, leaving 17 bases between them. CDR3 length equals 12 residues.

This clone was seen a few times. This sample includes further DNA sequences coding for the same CDR3. The chain recombines TRBV10-3 with TRBJ2-7; 8 bases fit TRBD1. CDR3 length: 12 amino acids. With 6 bases clipped from V and 3 bases from J, the junction kept 1 base outside the gene matches. The germline CDR1 and CDR2 sequences are ENHRY and SYGVKD. CDR3 DNA sequence: TGTGCCATCAGCGGACAGGGCTACGAGCAGTACTTC. Protein: CAISGQGYEQYF.

The rearrangement links TRBV9 to TRBJ1-4; 7 nucleotides match TRBD1. V shed 4 bases, J shed 3 bases, and the junction held 3 bases outside the gene matches. The CDR3 is 14 residues long. Germline V CDR1 and CDR2: SGDLS, YYNGEE. CDR3 sequence: CASSPTGSNEKLFF. The CDR3, as DNA: TGTGCCAGCAGCCCGACAGGGTCTAATGAAAAACTGTTTTTT.

This clone was seen repeatedly, ten times or more. The CDR3 coding sequence is TGTGCCATCAGTGCCCAGTCGAACACCGGGGAGCTGTTTTTT. Translating gives CAISAQSNTGELFF. The J gene is TRBJ2-2, the V gene TRBV10-3; D is ambiguous. Trimming cost V 4 bases and J 0 bases, with 6 bases left between them. CDR3 length: 14 amino acids. Germline assignment: CDR1 ENHRY and CDR2 SYGVKD.

This chain's CDR3 is CASNSGTRRAETQYF. DNA for the CDR3: TGTGCCAGTAACTCCGGGACTAGGAGGGCAGAGACCCAGTACTTC. The chain couples TRBV19 to TRBJ2-5; 8 nucleotides align to TRBD2. Germline lookup yields CDR1 LNHDA and CDR2 SQIVND (reference sequence). J gave up 4 bases and V 7 bases, and 11 bases lay outside the gene matches. This CDR3 comprises 15 residues.

The chain combines TRBV30 with TRBJ1-5; no definite D call. This CDR3 is 13 amino acids long. Per germline, CDR1 GTSNPN and CDR2 SVGIG (reference sequence). Trimming took off 1 base at V and 6 bases at J, with 10 bases between the two ends. The CDR3 DNA reads TGTGCCTGGAGTGGCGGTTTGAGTCAGCCCCAGCATTTT. This codes for CAWSGGLSQPQHF.

This clone was counted only a few times. The J gene is TRBJ2-4, the V gene TRBV29-1, with 9 nucleotides matching TRBD2. In germline, CDR1 is SQVTM, CDR2 ANQGSEA. CDR3 size: 13 residues. V trimming: 5 bases; J trimming: 8 bases; junction bases outside the gene matches: 7. The CDR3: CSVTGLAGDIQYF. The CDR3 bases are TGCAGCGTTACGGGACTAGCAGGAGACATTCAGTACTTC.

The V and J genes are TRBV7-2 and TRBJ2-7, with 9 bases that match TRBD1. The CDR3 extends over 17 amino acids. J gave up 2 bases and V 2 bases, and 10 bases lay outside the gene matches. CDR1 and CDR2 (germline): SGHTA, FQGNSA. Here the CDR3 reads CASSLREAGTGTYEQYF. CDR3 DNA: TGTGCCAGCAGCTTAAGGGAGGCAGGGACAGGGACCTACGAGCAGTACTTC.

This clone was observed a handful of times. The chain recombines TRBV5-1 with TRBJ2-5; TRBD2 is a possible D gene (6 bases). CDR1 is SGHRS and CDR2 is YFSETQ in the germline V gene. The CDR3 is 15 residues long. V lost 0 bases and J 1 base, leaving 10 bases between the germline ends. The CDR3 here is CASSLGWGGQETQYF. CDR3 DNA: TGCGCCAGCAGCTTGGGGTGGGGAGGCCAAGAGACCCAGTACTTC.

The chain employs TRBV19 and TRBJ2-1, with D unresolved. The V end was cut by 8 bases, the J end by 6 bases, with 20 bases between. Per germline, CDR1 LNHDA and CDR2 SQIVND (reference sequence). The CDR3 totals 15 residues. CDR3: CASGSQALRGNEQFF. CDR3 bases: TGTGCCAGTGGGTCTCAGGCCCTGCGTGGCAATGAGCAGTTCTTC.

The V gene is TRBV30, the J gene TRBJ1-2; TRBD1 is a possible D gene (6 bases). This CDR3 has 12 amino acids. Germline V lookup: CDR1 GTSNPN, CDR2 SVGIG (reference sequence). The ends were cut back, 4 bases at V and 0 bases at J, with 6 bases in the middle. CDR3 sequence reads: CAWTGANYGYTF. The CDR3 DNA is TGTGCCTGGACAGGGGCTAACTATGGCTACACCTTC.

V and J are TRBV6-1 and TRBJ2-7, with no clear D. Germline-derived CDR1 and CDR2 are MNHNS and SASEGT. This CDR3 has 10 amino acids. The V end was cut by 10 bases, the J end by 2 bases, with 6 bases between. In nucleotides, the CDR3 is TGTGCCACCGGTACCTACGAGCAGTACTTC. Its protein is CATGTYEQYF.

This clone was found a few times. The V and J genes are TRBV5-1 and TRBJ2-7, with 13 bases identical to TRBD2. The CDR3 is 15 amino acids. Trimming at V came to 5 bases and at J to 5 bases, leaving 7 bases not matched to a gene. The germline V gene encodes CDR1 SGHRS and CDR2 YFSETQ. The CDR3 bases are TGCGCCAGCAGTGGGACTAGCGGGATCACCCACGAGCAGTACTTC. This codes for CASSGTSGITHEQYF.

This clone was detected only a few times. The rearrangement links TRBV11-1 to TRBJ1-3; D might be TRBD1 (5 bases). The CDR3 length is 16 residues. Trimming stripped 1 base from V and 2 bases from J, with 12 bases between. CDR1 is SGHAT and CDR2 is FQDESV in the germline V gene (reference sequence). The CDR3 nucleotides are TGTGCCAGCAGCTTAGGGGCAGGGCTCGCTGGAAACACCATATATTTT. Translated: CASSLGAGLAGNTIYF.

This clone has just a few counts. The rearrangement links TRBV7-3 to TRBJ2-1; TRBD2 matches at 13 bases. The CDR3 covers 19 residues. Germline-derived CDR1 and CDR2 are SGHTA and FQGTGA. After removal of 5 bases from V and 0 bases from J, the junction contained 10 bases not matched to a gene. The CDR3 DNA reads as TGTGCCAGCAGCCCCTCCGGGACTAGCGGGACGAGCTCCTACAATGAGCAGTTCTTC. Protein: CASSPSGTSGTSSYNEQFF.

This chain links TRBV2 with TRBJ2-1; 14 nucleotides match TRBD2. Trimming removed 6 bases from V and 8 bases from J; junction bases left unmatched: 6. Germline CDR1 and CDR2: SNHLY and FYNNEI. The CDR3 spans 15 residues. DNA for the CDR3: TGTGCCAGCAGCCCCGGGACTAGCGGGGGCCATGAGCAGTTCTTC. This encodes CASSPGTSGGHEQFF.